This T cell receptor (beta chain) is from a study of CD8+ T cells in alopecia areata (dated by TCRdb to 2017 to 2018). Turning to the overall study: The treated patients took part in an open-label pilot trial in which moderate-to-severe alopecia areata was treated with oral tofacitinib at 5 to 10 mg twice daily. Patients stayed on tofacitinib for 6 to 18 months and then had 6 months of follow-up off drug so that delayed response and recurrence could be assessed. In both human patients and the C3H/HeJ mouse model, the study applied high-throughput TCRbeta sequencing to look at T cell clonal expansion in alopecia areata. In humans, TCRbeta sequencing was performed on scalp tissue and on sorted CD4+ and CD8+ peripheral blood T cells from healthy controls and from patients with patchy or totalis/universalis alopecia areata. Tofacitinib-treated patients had biopsies at baseline and at 4 and 24 weeks of treatment, with a later scalp biopsy in several patients. Scalp clonality was compared among normal scalp (n=4), patchy alopecia areata scalp (n=8), and alopecia totalis/universalis scalp (n=8). RNA came from the PAXgene miRNA kit for fixed scalp, the miRNeasy kit for PBMCs, and the RNeasy kit for mouse skin. TCRbeta CDR3 regions were amplified by immunoSEQ multiplex PCR with 35 Vbeta forward and 13 Jbeta reverse primers. What the authors observed across the whole study: Lesional scalp, especially in alopecia totalis/universalis, showed higher clonality and more expanded CD8+ clones than normal scalp, suggesting antigenic drive. TCR sequences shared between patients were less clear than in mice, possibly partly because of HLA diversity in the patient population. Scalp TCR repertoire analysis is complicated because resident alphabeta T cells in normal human skin are also sequenced, whereas mouse skin is dominated by gammadelta T cells.

Regarding this clone: Which antigen it targets is not known. No base qualities exist here, and no much larger clone lies one base off it.

Libraries were prepared through the immunoSEQ multiplex PCR assay. To provide template for TCR sequencing, every sample had RNA extracted and reverse transcribed into cDNA. SuperScript III was used to make first-strand cDNA, primed with a 2:1 mix of oligo-dT and random hexamers. A synthetic immune receptor repertoire was used to measure amplification bias, and any remaining bias was corrected computationally. The paper's data handling went like this. Raw reads were preprocessed for error removal, and CDR3 was defined according to IMGT conventions as running from the conserved cysteine to phenylalanine. Clonality was computed as 1 minus the Shannon entropy, with the entropy normalized by log2 of the number of productive unique TCRs. Scalp TCRbeta sequences were cross-referenced with sorted blood CD4 and CD8 repertoires so that the CD4 or CD8 identity of scalp clones could be inferred. TCRdb limited this immuneACCESS table to in-frame rearrangements with V and J called. A share of clones is missing; checked studies link under half to unresolved V genes, and the rest is unexplained. The DNA was the basis for D and trimming; V, J and clone size are from that table. A total of 80,000 to 100,000 clones appear in this sample, 40% to 45% of them only once. Of the sample, around 0.8% is held by the ten largest clones.

V is clipped by 3 bases and J by 1 base, and the sequence between their germline boundaries is 15 bases long. Based on the germline V gene (reference sequence), the CDR1 and CDR2 sequences are GTSNPN and SVGIG. The CDR3 runs 15 amino acids, cysteine and phenylalanine included. Only the CDR3 part of the read is kept: 45 bases, read in frame from the first base. Lesional scalp punch biopsies and peripheral blood were obtained from alopecia areata patients. PBMCs were isolated by density centrifugation and stained for CD3, CD4 and CD8, and CD4+ and CD8+ T cells were sorted on a FACSAria. The chain uses TRBV30 and TRBJ1-1; confidence is insufficient to name the D gene. Specimen: CD4+ T cells sorted from blood. The sequence was obtained from a human donor with alopecia areata. The nucleotide sequence is given as TGTGCCTGGAGGCGGATTGGGCGGCAGAACACTGAAGCTTTCTTT. Its coded protein is CAWRRIGRQNTEAFF. With all but the CDR3 taken from the reference TRBV30 and TRBJ1-1 genes, the full variable domain is: SQTIHQWPATLVQPVGSPLSLECTVEGTSNPNLYWYRQAAGRGLQLLFYSVGIGQISSEVPQNLSASRPQDRQFILSSKKLLLSDSGFYLCAWRRIGRQNTEAFFGQGTRLTVV.